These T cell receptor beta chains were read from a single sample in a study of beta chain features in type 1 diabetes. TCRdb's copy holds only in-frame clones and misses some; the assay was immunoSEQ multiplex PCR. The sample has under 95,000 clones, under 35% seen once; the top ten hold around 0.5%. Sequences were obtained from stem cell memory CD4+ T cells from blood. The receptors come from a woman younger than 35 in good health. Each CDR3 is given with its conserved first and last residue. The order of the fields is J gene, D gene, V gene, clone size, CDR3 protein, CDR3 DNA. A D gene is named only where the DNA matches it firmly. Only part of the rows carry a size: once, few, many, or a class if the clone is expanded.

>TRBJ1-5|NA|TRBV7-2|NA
CASSSAVDRTGGNQPQHF
TGTGCCAGCAGCTCAGCGGTCGACAGGACCGGGGGCAATCAGCCCCAGCATTTT
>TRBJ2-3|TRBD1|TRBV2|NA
CASRGTGPDTQYF
TGTGCCAGCAGGGGGACAGGGCCAGATACGCAGTATTTT
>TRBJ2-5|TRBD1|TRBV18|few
CASSRDRVGLETQYF
TGTGCCAGCTCGCGCGACAGGGTCGGATTAGAGACCCAGTACTTC
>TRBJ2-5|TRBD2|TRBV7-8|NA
CASSLRLAGRETQYF
TGTGCCAGCAGCCTCCGCCTAGCGGGGAGGGAGACCCAGTACTTC
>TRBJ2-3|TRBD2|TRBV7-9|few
CASSFSGRAEGNTQYF
TGTGCCAGCAGCTTTAGCGGGAGGGCGGAAGGGAATACGCAGTATTTT
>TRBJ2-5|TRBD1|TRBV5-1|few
CASSLRSGGLGETQYF
TGCGCCAGCAGCTTGCGGTCAGGGGGCCTGGGGGAGACCCAGTACTTC
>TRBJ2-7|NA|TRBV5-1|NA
CASSLQGYEQYF
TGCGCCAGCAGCTTACAGGGCTACGAGCAGTACTTC
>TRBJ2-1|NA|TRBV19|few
CASSISGVRVPEQFF
TGTGCCAGTAGTATATCCGGGGTTAGGGTTCCTGAGCAGTTCTTC
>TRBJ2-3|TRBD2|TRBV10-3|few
CAISEGRASTDTQYF
TGTGCCATCAGTGAAGGGAGGGCTAGCACAGATACGCAGTATTTT
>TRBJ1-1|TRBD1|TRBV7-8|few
CASSLLQGDTEAFF
TGTGCCAGCAGCTTACTACAGGGGGACACTGAAGCTTTCTTT
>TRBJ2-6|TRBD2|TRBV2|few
CASSASGRGGANVLTF
TGTGCCAGCAGCGCTAGCGGGAGGGGAGGGGCCAACGTCCTGACTTTC
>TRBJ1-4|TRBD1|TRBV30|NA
CAWTNRDRVREKLFF
TGTGCCTGGACCAACCGGGACAGGGTCCGGGAAAAACTGTTTTTT
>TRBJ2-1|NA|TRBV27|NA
CASWDLNEQFF
TGTGCCAGCTGGGACTTGAATGAGCAGTTCTTC
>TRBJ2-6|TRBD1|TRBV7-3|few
CASSPRGNIGANVLTF
TGTGCCAGCAGCCCCAGGGGGAACATTGGGGCCAACGTCCTGACTTTC
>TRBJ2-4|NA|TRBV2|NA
CASSSRNGIQYF
TGTGCCAGCAGTAGCCGTAACGGCATTCAGTACTTC
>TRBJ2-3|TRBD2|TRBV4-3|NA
CASSRTSGATTSTDTQYF
TGCGCCAGCAGCCGAACTAGCGGGGCAACTACTAGCACAGATACGCAGTATTTT
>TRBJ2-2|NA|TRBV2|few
CAINLAVSNTGELFF
TGTGCCATCAATCTCGCAGTGTCGAACACCGGGGAGCTGTTTTTT
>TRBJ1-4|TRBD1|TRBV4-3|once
CASSHSDRDEKLFF
TGCGCCAGCAGCCATTCGGACAGGGACGAAAAACTGTTTTTT
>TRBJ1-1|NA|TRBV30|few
CAWSILLGNTEAFF
TGTGCCTGGAGTATATTGCTAGGTAACACTGAAGCTTTCTTT
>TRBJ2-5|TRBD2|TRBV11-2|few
CASSLVAGGGETQYF
TGTGCCAGCAGCTTAGTAGCGGGAGGGGGGGAGACCCAGTACTTC
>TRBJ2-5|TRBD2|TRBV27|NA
CASSPSPPGLAGGLETQYF
TGTGCCAGCAGTCCCTCACCTCCGGGACTAGCGGGGGGGCTGGAGACCCAGTACTTC
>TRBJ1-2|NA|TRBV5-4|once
CASSLSGQNYGYTF
TGTGCCAGCAGCCTGTCAGGACAGAACTATGGCTACACCTTC
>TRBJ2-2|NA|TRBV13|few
CASSLAGSIGELFF
TGTGCCAGCAGCTTAGCAGGGTCAATCGGGGAGCTGTTTTTT
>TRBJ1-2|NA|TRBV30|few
CAWSLNYGYTF
TGTGCCTGGAGCTTGAACTATGGCTACACCTTC
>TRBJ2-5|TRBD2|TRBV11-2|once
CASSLLAGVGETQYF
TGTGCCAGCAGCTTACTAGCGGGAGTTGGAGAGACCCAGTACTTC
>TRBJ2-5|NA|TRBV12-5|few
CASGLSGIQETQYF
TGTGCTAGTGGTTTGTCAGGGATCCAAGAGACCCAGTACTTC
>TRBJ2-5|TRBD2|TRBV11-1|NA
CASSFRLAGGIQETQYF
TGTGCCAGCAGCTTCCGGCTAGCGGGAGGGATACAAGAGACCCAGTACTTC
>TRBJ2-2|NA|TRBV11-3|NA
CASSLSTGELFF
TGTGCCAGCAGCCTCTCCACCGGGGAGCTGTTTTTT